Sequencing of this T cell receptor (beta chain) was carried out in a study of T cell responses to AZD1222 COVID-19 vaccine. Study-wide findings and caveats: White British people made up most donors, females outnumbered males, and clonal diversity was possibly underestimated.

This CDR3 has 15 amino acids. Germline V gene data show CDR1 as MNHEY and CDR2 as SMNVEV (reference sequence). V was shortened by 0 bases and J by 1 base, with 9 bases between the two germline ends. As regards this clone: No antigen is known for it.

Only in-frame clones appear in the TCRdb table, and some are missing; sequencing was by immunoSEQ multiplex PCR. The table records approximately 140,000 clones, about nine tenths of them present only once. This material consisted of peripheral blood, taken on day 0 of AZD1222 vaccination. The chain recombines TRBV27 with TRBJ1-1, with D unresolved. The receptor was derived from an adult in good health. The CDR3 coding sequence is TGTGCCAGCAGTTTATCCCCCTCCGGGAACACTGAAGCTTTCTTT. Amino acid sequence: CASSLSPSGNTEAFF.